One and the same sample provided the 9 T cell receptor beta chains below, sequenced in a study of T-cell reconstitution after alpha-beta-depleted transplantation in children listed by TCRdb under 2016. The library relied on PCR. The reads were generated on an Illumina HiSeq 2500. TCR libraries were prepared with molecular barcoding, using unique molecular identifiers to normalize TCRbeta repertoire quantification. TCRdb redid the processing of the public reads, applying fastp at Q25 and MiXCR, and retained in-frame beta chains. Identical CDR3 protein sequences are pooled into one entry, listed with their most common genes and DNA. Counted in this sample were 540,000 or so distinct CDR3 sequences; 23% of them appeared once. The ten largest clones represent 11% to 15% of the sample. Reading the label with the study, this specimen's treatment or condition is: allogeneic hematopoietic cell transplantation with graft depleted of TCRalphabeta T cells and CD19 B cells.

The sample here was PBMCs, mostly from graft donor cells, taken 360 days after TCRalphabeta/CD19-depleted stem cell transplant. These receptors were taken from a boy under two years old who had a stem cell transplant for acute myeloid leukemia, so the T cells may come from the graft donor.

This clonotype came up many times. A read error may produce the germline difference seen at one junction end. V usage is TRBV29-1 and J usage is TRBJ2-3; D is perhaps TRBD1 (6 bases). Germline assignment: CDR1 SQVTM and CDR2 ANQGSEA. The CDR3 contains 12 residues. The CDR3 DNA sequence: TGCAGCGTCCTGGGGGACACAAATACGCAGTATTTT. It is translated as CSVLGDTNTQYF.

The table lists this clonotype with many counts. DNA for the CDR3: TGCAGTGCTAGTCTTCGGACTAACTATGGCTACACCTTC. The encoded protein is CSASLRTNYGYTF. The chain joins TRBV20-1 to TRBJ1-2; D not certain. The germline V gene has CDR1 DFQATT and CDR2 SNEGSKA (reference sequence). V was clipped by 3 bases and J by 0 bases, with 8 bases between them. The CDR3 covers 13 residues.

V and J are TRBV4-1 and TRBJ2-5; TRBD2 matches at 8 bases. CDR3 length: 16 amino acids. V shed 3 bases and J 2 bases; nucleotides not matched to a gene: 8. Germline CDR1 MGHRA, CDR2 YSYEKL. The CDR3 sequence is CASSQMGGGTQETQYF. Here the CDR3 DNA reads TGCGCCAGCAGCCAGATGGGCGGGGGGACACAAGAGACCCAGTACTTC.

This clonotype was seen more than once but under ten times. CDR3 nucleotide sequence: TGCGCCAGCAGCCAATGGGATAGGCACTACGAGCAGTACTTC. Amino acids: CASSQWDRHYEQYF. V is TRBV4-3 and J is TRBJ2-7, with unresolved D. In germline, CDR1 is LGHNA, CDR2 YSLEER. This CDR3 is built from 14 residues. V was pared by 2 bases and J by 3 bases, with 11 bases between.

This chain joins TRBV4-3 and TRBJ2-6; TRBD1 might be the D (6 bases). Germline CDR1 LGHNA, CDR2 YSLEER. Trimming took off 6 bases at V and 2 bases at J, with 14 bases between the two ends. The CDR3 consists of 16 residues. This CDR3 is CASRQEWTAGANVLTF. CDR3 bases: TGCGCCAGCAGACAGGAGTGGACAGCTGGGGCCAACGTCCTGACTTTC.

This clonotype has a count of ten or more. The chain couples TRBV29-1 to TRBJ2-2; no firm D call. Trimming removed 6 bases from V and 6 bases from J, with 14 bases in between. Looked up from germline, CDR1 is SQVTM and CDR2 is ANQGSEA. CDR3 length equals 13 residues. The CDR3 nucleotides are TGCAGCGTGCACACATTAATGTCCGGGGAGCTGTTTTTT. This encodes CSVHTLMSGELFF.

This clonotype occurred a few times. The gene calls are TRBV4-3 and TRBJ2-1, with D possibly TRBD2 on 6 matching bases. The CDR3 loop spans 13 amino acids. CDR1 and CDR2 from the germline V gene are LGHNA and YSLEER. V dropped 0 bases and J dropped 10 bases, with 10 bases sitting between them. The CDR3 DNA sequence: TGCGCCAGCAGCCAAGAACTCCTAGCGGAGCAGTTCTTC. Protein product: CASSQELLAEQFF.

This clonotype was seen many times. CDR3 sequence (DNA): TGTGCCAGCACCTCGGTAGGGGAGACCCAGTACTTC. This sequence encodes CASTSVGETQYF. V usage is TRBV6-5 and J usage is TRBJ2-5, with D unclear. Germline V gives CDR1 MNHEY, CDR2 SVGAGI. With 7 bases removed from V and 5 bases from J, the gap between germline ends came to 11 bases. The CDR3 loop spans 12 amino acids.

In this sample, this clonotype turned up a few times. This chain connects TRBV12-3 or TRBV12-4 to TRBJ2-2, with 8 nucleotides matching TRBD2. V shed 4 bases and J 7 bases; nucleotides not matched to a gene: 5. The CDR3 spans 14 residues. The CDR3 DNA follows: TGTGCCAGCAGTTCTCGGGGGGGCGACGGGGAGCTGTTTTTT. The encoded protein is CASSSRGGDGELFF.